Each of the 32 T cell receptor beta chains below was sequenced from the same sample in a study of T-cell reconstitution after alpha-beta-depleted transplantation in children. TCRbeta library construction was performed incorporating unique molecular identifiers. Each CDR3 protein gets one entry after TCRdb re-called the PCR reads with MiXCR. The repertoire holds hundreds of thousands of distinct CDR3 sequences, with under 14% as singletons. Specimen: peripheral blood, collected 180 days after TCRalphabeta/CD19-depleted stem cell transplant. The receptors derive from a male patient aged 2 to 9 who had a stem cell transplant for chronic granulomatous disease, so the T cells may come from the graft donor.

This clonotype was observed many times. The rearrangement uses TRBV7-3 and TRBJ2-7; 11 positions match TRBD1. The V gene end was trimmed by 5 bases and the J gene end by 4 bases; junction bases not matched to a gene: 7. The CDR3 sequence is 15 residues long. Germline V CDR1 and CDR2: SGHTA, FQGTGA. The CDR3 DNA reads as TGTGCCAGCAGCACAACCGGGACAGGGGGATACGAGCAGTACTTC. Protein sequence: CASSTTGTGGYEQYF. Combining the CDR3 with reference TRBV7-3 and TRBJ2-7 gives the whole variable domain GAGVSQTPSNKVTEKGKYVELRCDPISGHTALYWYRQSLGQGPEFLIYFQGTGAADDSGLPNDRFFAVRPEGSVSTLKIQRTERGDSAVYLCASSTTGTGGYEQYFGPGTRLTVT.

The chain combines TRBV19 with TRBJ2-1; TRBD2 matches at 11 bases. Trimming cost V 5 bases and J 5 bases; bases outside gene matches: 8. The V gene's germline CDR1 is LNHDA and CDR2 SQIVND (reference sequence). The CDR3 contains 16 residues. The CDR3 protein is CASSRVTSGGNNEQFF. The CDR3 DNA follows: TGTGCCAGTAGTCGAGTCACTAGCGGGGGAAACAATGAGCAGTTCTTC.

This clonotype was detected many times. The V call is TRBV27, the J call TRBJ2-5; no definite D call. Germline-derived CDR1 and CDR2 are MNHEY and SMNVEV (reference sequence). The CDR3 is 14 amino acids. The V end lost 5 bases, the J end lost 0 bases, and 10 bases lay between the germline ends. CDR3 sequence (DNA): TGTGCCAGCAGTCGTAGACGAGACCAAGAGACCCAGTACTTC. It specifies CASSRRRDQETQYF.

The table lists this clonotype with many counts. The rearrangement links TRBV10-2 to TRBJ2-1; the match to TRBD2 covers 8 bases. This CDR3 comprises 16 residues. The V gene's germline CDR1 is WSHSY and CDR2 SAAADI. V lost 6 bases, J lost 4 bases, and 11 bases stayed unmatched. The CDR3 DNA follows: TGCGCCAGCAGGTCCCTAGAGCGGGAGCTGTACAATGAGCAGTTCTTC. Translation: CASRSLERELYNEQFF.

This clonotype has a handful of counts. The CDR3 coding sequence is TGTGCCAGCAGCCCCATGGGGAACCCCTACGAGCAGTACTTC. Translating it yields CASSPMGNPYEQYF. This chain uses TRBV12-3 or TRBV12-4 with TRBJ2-7; D is ambiguous. V was trimmed by 6 bases and J by 2 bases, leaving 14 bases between them. The CDR3 extends over 14 amino acids.

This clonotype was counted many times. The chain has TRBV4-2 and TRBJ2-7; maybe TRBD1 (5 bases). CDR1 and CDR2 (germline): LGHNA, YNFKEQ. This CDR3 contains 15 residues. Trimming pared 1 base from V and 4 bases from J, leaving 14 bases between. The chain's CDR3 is CASSQVGSGAYEQYF. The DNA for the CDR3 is TGTGCCAGCAGCCAAGTTGGGTCTGGGGCGTACGAGCAGTACTTC.

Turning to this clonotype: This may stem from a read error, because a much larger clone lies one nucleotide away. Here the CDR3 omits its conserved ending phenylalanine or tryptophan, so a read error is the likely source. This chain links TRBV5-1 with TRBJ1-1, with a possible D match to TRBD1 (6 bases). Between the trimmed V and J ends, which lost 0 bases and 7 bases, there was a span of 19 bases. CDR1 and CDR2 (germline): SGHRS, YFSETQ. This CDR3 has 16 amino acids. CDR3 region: CASSLAIDRYYGEAFL. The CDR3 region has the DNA TGCGCCAGCAGCTTGGCCATAGACAGGTATTACGGTGAAGCTTTCTTA.

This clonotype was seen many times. The CDR3 DNA sequence: TGTGCCAGCAGACTCGCACTCGCAGATACGCAGTATTTT. It translates to CASRLALADTQYF. The chain joins TRBV7-9 to TRBJ2-3; D gene uncertain. The CDR3 extends over 13 amino acids. CDR1 is SEHNR, CDR2 FQNEAQ, per germline (reference sequence). V was trimmed by 6 bases and J by 4 bases, leaving 11 bases between them.

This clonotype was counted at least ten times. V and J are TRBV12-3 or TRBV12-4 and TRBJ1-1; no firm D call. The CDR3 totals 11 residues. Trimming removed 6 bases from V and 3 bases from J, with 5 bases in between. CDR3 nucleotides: TGTGCCAGCAGATCCTACACTGAAGCTTTCTTT. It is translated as CASRSYTEAFF.

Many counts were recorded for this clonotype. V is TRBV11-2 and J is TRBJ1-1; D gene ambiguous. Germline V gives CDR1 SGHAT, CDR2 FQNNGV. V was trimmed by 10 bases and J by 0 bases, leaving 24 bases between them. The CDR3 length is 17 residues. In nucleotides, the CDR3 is TGTGCCACCTCGGAAATAAGGTGGAGTAAGATGAACACTGAAGCTTTCTTT. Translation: CATSEIRWSKMNTEAFF.

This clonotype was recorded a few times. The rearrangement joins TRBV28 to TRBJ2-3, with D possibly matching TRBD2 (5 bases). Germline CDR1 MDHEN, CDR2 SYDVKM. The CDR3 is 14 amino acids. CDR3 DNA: TGTGTGGGCAGGTTTAAACTAGGCACAGATACGCAGTATTTT. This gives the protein CVGRFKLGTDTQYF.

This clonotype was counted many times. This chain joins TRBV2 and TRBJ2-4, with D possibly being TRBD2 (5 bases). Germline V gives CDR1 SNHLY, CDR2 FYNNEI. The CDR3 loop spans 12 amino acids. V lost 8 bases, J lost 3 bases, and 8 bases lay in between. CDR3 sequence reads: CASVSGKNIQYF. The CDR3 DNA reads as TGTGCCAGCGTGAGCGGCAAAAACATTCAGTACTTC. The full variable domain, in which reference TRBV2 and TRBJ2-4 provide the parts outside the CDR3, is EPEVTQTPSHQVTQMGQEVILRCVPISNHLYFYWYRQILGQKVEFLVSFYNNEISEKSEIFDDQFSVERPDGSNFTLKIRSTKLEDSAMYFCASVSGKNIQYFGAGTRLSVL.

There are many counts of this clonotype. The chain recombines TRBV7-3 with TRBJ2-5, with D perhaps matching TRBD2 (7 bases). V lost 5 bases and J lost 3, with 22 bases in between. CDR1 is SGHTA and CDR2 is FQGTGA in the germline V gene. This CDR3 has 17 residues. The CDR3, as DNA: TGTGCCAGCAGCCCCAGGGGCAGCGGGGAGGCTGAAGAGACCCAGTACTTC. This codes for CASSPRGSGEAEETQYF.

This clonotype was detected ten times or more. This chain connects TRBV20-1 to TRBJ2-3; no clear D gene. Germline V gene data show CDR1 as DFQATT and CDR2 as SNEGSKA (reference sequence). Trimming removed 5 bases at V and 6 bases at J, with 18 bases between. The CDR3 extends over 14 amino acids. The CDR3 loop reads CSAPGFSGRDTQYF. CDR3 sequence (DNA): TGCAGTGCTCCCGGCTTTAGTGGTCGGGATACGCAGTATTTT.

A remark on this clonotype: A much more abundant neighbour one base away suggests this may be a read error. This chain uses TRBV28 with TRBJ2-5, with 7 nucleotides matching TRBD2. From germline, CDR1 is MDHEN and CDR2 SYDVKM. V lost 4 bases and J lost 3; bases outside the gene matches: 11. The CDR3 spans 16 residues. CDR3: CASSSVNGTIKETQYF. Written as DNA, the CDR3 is TGTGCCAGCAGTTCGGTAAACGGGACTATTAAAGAGACCCAGTACTTC.

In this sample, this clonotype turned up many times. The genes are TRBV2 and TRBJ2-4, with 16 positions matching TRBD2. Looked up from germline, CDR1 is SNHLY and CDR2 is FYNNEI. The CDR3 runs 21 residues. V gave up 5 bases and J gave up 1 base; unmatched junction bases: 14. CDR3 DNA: TGTGCCAGCAGTTACCGGGGACTAGCGGGGGGGCCGGGACCGGCCAAAAACATTCAGTACTTC. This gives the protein CASSYRGLAGGPGPAKNIQYF.

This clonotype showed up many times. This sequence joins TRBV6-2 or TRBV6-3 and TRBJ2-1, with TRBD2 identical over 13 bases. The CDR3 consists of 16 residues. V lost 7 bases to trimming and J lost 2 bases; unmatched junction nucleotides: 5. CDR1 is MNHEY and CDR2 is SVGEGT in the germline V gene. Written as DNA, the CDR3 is TGTGCCAGCACTGATGGACTAGCGGGAGCCTACAATGAGCAGTTCTTC. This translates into CASTDGLAGAYNEQFF.

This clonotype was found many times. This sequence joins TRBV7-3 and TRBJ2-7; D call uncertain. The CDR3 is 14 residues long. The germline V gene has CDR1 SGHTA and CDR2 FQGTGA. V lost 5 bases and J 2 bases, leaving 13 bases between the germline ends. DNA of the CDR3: TGTGCCAGCAGCCCACTCACTCGAACCTACGAGCAGTACTTC. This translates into CASSPLTRTYEQYF. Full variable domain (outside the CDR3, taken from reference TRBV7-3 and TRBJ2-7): GAGVSQTPSNKVTEKGKYVELRCDPISGHTALYWYRQSLGQGPEFLIYFQGTGAADDSGLPNDRFFAVRPEGSVSTLKIQRTERGDSAVYLCASSPLTRTYEQYFGPGTRLTVT.

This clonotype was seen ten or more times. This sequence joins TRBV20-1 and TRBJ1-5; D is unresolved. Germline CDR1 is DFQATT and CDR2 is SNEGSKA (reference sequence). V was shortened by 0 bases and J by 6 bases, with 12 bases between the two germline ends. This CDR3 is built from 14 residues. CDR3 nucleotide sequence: TGCAGTGCTAGAGACGGGCTCCCGGGTCAGCCCCAGCATTTT. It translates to CSARDGLPGQPQHF.

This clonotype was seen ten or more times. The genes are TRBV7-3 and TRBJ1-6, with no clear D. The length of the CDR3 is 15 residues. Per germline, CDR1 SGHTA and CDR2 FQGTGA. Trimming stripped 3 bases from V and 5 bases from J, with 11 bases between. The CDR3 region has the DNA TGTGCCAGCAGCTTGAGAGGGTGGGATAATTCACCCCTCCACTTT. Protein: CASSLRGWDNSPLHF. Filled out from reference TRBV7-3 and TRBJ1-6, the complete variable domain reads GAGVSQTPSNKVTEKGKYVELRCDPISGHTALYWYRQSLGQGPEFLIYFQGTGAADDSGLPNDRFFAVRPEGSVSTLKIQRTERGDSAVYLCASSLRGWDNSPLHFGNGTRLTVT.

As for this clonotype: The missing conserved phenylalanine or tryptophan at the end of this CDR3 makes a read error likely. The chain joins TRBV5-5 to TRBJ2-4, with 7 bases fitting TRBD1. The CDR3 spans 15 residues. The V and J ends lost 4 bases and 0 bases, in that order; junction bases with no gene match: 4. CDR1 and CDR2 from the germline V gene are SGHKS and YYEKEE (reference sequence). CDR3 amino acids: CASSARDRAKNIQYS. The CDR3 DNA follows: TGTGCCAGCAGCGCCCGGGACAGAGCCAAAAACATTCAGTACTCC.

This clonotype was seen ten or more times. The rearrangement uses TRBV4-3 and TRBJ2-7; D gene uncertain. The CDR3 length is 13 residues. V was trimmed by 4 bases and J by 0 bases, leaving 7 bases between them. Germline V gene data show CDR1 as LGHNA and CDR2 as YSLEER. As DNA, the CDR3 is TGCGCCAGCAGCCGGGCTCACTCCTACGAGCAGTACTTC. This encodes CASSRAHSYEQYF.

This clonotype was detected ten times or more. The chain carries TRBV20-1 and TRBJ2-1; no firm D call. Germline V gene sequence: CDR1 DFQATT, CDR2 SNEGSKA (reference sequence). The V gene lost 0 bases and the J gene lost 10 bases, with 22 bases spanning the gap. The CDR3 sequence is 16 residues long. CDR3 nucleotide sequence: TGCAGTGCTAGAGATTCGGTAGGGCCAAAACCCCACGAGCAGTTCTTC. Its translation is CSARDSVGPKPHEQFF.

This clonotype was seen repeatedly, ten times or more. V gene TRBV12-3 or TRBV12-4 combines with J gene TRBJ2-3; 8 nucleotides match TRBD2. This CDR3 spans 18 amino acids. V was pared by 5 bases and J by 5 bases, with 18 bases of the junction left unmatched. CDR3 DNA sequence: TGTGCCAGCAGTCACCCCACCATGACTAGCGCAAAAAAAGATACGCAGTATTTT. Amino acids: CASSHPTMTSAKKDTQYF.

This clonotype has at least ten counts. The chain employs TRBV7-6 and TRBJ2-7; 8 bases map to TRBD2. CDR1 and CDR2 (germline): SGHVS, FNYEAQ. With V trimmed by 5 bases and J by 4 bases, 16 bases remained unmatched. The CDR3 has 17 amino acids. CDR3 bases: TGTGCCAGCAGCCCTAGTGCCAAGAGCGGGAGTATGTACGAGCAGTACTTC. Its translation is CASSPSAKSGSMYEQYF.

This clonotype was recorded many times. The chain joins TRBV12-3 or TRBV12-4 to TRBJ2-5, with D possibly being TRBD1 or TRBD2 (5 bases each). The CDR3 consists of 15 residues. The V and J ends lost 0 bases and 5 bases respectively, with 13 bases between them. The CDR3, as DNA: TGTGCCAGCAGTTTAGCTCCGGGACCTCAGGAGACCCAGTACTTC. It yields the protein CASSLAPGPQETQYF.

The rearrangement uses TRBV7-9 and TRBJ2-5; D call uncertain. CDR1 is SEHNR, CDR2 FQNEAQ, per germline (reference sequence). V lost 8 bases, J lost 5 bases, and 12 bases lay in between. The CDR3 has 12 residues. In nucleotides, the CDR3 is TGTGCCAGCCGTGGAGTTAGGGAGACCCAGTACTTC. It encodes CASRGVRETQYF.

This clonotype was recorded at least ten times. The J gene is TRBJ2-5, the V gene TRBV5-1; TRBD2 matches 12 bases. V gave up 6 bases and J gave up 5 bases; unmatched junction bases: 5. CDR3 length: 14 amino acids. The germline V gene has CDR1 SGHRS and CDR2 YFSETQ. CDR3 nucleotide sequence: TGCGCCAGCAAAGGACTAGCGGGATCGGAGACCCAGTACTTC. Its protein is CASKGLAGSETQYF. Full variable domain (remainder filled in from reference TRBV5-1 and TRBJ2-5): KAGVTQTPRYLIKTRGQQVTLSCSPISGHRSVSWYQQTPGQGLQFLFEYFSETQRNKGNFPGRFSGRQFSNSRSEMNVSTLELGDSALYLCASKGLAGSETQYFGPGTRLLVL.

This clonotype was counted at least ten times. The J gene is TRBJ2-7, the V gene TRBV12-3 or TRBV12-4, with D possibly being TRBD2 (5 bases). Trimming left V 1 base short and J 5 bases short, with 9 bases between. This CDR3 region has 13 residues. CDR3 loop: CASSLVANDEQYF. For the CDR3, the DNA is TGTGCCAGCAGTTTAGTAGCGAATGACGAGCAGTACTTC.

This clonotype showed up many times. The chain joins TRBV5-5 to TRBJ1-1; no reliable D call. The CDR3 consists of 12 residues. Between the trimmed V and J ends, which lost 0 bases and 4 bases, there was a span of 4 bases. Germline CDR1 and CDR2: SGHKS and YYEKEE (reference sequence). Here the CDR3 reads CASSLEFTEAFF. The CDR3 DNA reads TGTGCCAGCAGCTTGGAATTCACTGAAGCTTTCTTT.

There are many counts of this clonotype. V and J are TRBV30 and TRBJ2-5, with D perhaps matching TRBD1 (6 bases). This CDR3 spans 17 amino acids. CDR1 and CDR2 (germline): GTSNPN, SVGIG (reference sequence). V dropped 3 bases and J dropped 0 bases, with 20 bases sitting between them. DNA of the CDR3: TGTGCCTGGAGAGACGAGGTCCCCAGGGGCTACCAAGAGACCCAGTACTTC. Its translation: CAWRDEVPRGYQETQYF.

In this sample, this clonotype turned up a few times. The CDR3 sequence: CASSVRTSWGTDTQYF. DNA of the CDR3: TGTGCCAGCAGCGTACGGACTAGTTGGGGCACAGATACGCAGTATTTT. The rearrangement joins TRBV9 to TRBJ2-3, with 7 bases that match TRBD2. This CDR3 is built from 16 residues. Germline CDR1 and CDR2: SGDLS and YYNGEE. J was trimmed by 1 base and V by 1 base; bases with no gene match: 6. The full variable domain, its missing parts supplied by reference TRBV9 and TRBJ2-3, is DSGVTQTPKHLITATGQRVTLRCSPRSGDLSVYWYQQSLDQGLQFLIQYYNGEERAKGNILERFSAQQFPDLHSELNLSSLELGDSALYFCASSVRTSWGTDTQYFGPGTRLTVL.